This T cell receptor (beta chain) comes out of a study of T cells after yellow fever vaccination. CDR1 is LGHNA, CDR2 YSLEER, per germline. CDR3 length: 18 amino acids. V lost 0 bases to trimming and J lost 1 base; unmatched junction nucleotides: 7. TCRdb reanalysed the 5' RACE reads using MiXCR and keeps one entry per CDR3 protein. The sample lists about 340,000 distinct CDR3 sequences, about 8.7% seen once, with roughly 18% in the top ten. The sample consisted of PBMCs, taken on the day of the first yellow fever vaccination. The receptor's source is a man between 18 and 35 years old who received the YFV17D yellow fever vaccine. V is TRBV4-3 and J is TRBJ1-1, with TRBD1 matching 11 bases. CDR3 residues: CASSQEGQGARRNTEAFF. CDR3 coding DNA: TGCGCCAGCAGCCAAGAAGGACAGGGGGCAAGGAGGAACACTGAAGCTTTCTTT.